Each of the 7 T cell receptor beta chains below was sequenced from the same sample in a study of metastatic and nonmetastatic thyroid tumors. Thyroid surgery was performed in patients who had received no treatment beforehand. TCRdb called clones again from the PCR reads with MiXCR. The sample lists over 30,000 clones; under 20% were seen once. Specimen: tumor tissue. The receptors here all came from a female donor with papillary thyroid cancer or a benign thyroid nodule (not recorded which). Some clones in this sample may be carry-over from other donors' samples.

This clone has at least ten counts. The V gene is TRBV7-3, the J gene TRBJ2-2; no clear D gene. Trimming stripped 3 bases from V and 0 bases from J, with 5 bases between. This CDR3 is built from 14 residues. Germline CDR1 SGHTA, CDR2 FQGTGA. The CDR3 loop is CASSFRPNTGELFF. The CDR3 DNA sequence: TGTGCCAGCAGCTTCAGACCGAACACCGGGGAGCTGTTTTTT.

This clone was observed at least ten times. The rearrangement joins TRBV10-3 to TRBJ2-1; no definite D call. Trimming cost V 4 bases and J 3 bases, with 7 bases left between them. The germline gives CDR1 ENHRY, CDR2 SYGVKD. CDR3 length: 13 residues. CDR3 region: CAISAEGYNEQFF. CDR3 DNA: TGTGCCATCAGTGCGGAAGGCTACAATGAGCAGTTCTTC.

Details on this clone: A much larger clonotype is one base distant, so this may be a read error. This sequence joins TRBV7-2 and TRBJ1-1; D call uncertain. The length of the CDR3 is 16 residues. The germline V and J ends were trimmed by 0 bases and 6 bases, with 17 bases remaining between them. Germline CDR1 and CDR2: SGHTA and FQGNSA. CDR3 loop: CASSLAYWEGLAEAFF. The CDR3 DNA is TGTGCCAGCAGCTTAGCGTATTGGGAAGGTCTGGCTGAAGCTTTCTTT.

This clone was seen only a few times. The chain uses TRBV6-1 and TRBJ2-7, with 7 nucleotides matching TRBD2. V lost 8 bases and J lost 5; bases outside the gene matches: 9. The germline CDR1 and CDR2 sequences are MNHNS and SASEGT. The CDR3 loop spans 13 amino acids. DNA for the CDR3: TGTGCCAGCGTCGGCGGGGGATTCCACGAGCAGTACTTC. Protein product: CASVGGGFHEQYF.

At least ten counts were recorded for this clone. The CDR3 DNA follows: TGTGCCAGCAGTTACTTGTCTTCTGTGTTTCGGGTTTCCAATCAGCCCCAGCATTTT. Protein sequence: CASSYLSSVFRVSNQPQHF. The chain has TRBV6-2 or TRBV6-3 and TRBJ1-5; no clear D gene. The CDR3 covers 19 residues. Germline CDR1 reads MNHEY; CDR2 reads SVGEGT. Trimming removed 1 base from V and 3 bases from J, with 22 bases in between.

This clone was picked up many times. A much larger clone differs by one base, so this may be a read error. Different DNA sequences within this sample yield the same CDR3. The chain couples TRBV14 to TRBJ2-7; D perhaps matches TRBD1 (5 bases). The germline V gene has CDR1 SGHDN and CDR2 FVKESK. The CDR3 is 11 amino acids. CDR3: CASSQGPMQYF. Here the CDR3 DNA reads TGCGCCAGCAGCCAGGGTCCTATGCAGTACTTC.

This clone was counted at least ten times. As DNA, the CDR3 is TGTGCCAGCCGTGAGAGTCAAGACGCCGGGACTAGCGGTTACAATGAGCAGTTCTTC. Translating gives CASRESQDAGTSGYNEQFF. The chain combines TRBV28 with TRBJ2-1; 11 bases are a match to TRBD2. The CDR3 runs to 19 residues. Germline CDR1 and CDR2: MDHEN and SYDVKM. J was trimmed by 4 bases and V by 8 bases; bases with no gene match: 19.